This T cell receptor beta chain was profiled in a study of CD8 T cells in ankylosing spondylitis (dated by TCRdb to the late 2010s). Context from the whole study: To find TCR variants linked to disease, the study profiled T cell receptor beta repertoires in ankylosing spondylitis patients and healthy donors. The full study cohort comprised 25 or so ankylosing spondylitis patients and 85 to 120 healthy donors. Peripheral blood samples were taken, and synovial fluid was additionally collected from ankylosing spondylitis patients. The full study reports these points: The disease-linked clones showed a CD8+ phenotype and occurred at relatively low frequencies in peripheral blood. The disease-linked clones were reported to be significantly enriched in matched synovial fluid samples from ankylosing spondylitis patients. Some motif variants had previously been reported in the synovial fluid and blood of reactive arthritis patients, which suggests shared mechanisms of disease initiation. A TCR beta motif made up of roughly eight highly homologous amino acid variants appeared to be characteristic of blood from ankylosing spondylitis patients.

The CDR3, cysteine through phenylalanine, is 12 amino acids long. The DNA shown is the 36-base CDR3, in frame from base 1. V is shortened by 10 bases, J by 8 bases, and the region joining them spans 14 bases. The germline V gene yields SNHLY for CDR1 and FYNNEI for CDR2. The sample was run on an Illumina HiSeq 2500. Quantitative 5'-RACE with molecular barcodes was used to prepare TCR beta libraries. For the original study's pipeline: A new computational method, built on a probabilistic model of VDJ rearrangement, was used to identify disease-linked TCR variants. The public reads were quality trimmed at Q25 with fastp and then assembled into clones with MiXCR by TCRdb, keeping productive beta chains. Rows with one shared CDR3 protein collapse into an entry with the most common genes and DNA. TCRdb assigned the V and J calls; the authors' analysis was not used. In all, the sample holds approximately 210,000 distinct CDR3 sequences, and around 13% of those were seen once. The top ten clonotypes cover 16% of the sample.

This clonotype was seen more than once but under ten times. Its antigen target is currently unknown. No base quality information exists; no much larger clone differs at one position. Sequencing used blood, either unsorted or a sorted T cell fraction (not recorded which). This sequence was found in a male donor with ankylosing spondylitis or in good health (not recorded which). The V and J genes are TRBV2 and TRBJ1-4, and TRBD1 may be the D gene, going by 6 matching bases. This receptor carries the CDR3 CATRGAIEKLFF. The sequenced DNA: TGTGCCACCAGGGGCGCGATAGAAAAACTGTTTTTT.